This T cell receptor (beta chain) was identified during a study of identical twins. The study, taken as a whole, reports: The abundant beta clonotypes from cord blood had fewer insertions, and memory repertoires had none of this. Those out-of-frame alpha sequences shared by twins showed an excess of low generation probability. The presence of invariant MAIT and iNKT cells could partly confound analyses of zero-insertion sequences.

This clonotype was seen many times. Its matching antigen is unknown. TCRdb re-derived calls from the 5' RACE reads in MiXCR, one entry per CDR3 protein. The table includes roughly 240,000 distinct CDR3 sequences, 6.5% to 9% detected once. No donor was unhealthy or non-Caucasian. These data were likewise used in another study, on yellow fever vaccine responses in identical twins.

The sequenced sample consisted of CD8+ T cells sorted from blood. This TCR was sampled from a woman under 30 in good health.

The CDR3 is CASSRRGGDYNEQFF. The CDR3 coding sequence is TGTGCCAGCAGTAGACGGGGGGGGGACTACAATGAGCAGTTCTTC. The rearrangement joins TRBV6-4 to TRBJ2-1; 8 bases map to TRBD2. The CDR3 runs to 15 residues. In germline, CDR1 is MRHNA, CDR2 SNTAGT. The V gene end was trimmed by 5 bases and the J gene end by 3 bases; junction bases not matched to a gene: 6.